Described below is a single T cell receptor beta chain sequence and its context. This entry comes from a study of low-dose radiotherapy and immunotherapy resistance in tumors. Documented time point: after trial treatment. Treatment of the sample: LDRT plus nivolumab, ipilimumab, low-dose cyclophosphamide and aspirin (RACIN trial). All of the donors were given nivolumab, ipilimumab, aspirin, low-dose cyclophosphamide and low-dose radiotherapy as part of RACIN, a single-arm trial. The CDR3 has 14 residues. V trimming: 3 bases; J trimming: 6 bases; junction bases outside the gene matches: 6. The germline V gene has CDR1 KGHSH and CDR2 LQKENI. Gene-specific TRAV and TRBV primers were used for first-strand cDNA, covering alpha and beta chains. The authors ran 15 to 20 PCR cycles to amplify TCRs with a constant-region primer and V-primer adapter. One entry per CDR3 protein results from TCRdb running MiXCR on the reads. The sample comprises under 90,000 distinct CDR3 sequences, under 20% of which are singletons, and over 1.2% rests with the top ten.

The origin of this receptor is a male donor with prostate cancer. The rearrangement links TRBV18 to TRBJ2-7, with 9 bases lining up with TRBD1. The sequences come from PBMCs, collected after low-dose radiotherapy plus immunotherapy. Written as DNA, the CDR3 is TGTGCCAGCTCACCTGGGACAGGGTCGGTCGAGCAGTACTTC. This sequence encodes CASSPGTGSVEQYF.